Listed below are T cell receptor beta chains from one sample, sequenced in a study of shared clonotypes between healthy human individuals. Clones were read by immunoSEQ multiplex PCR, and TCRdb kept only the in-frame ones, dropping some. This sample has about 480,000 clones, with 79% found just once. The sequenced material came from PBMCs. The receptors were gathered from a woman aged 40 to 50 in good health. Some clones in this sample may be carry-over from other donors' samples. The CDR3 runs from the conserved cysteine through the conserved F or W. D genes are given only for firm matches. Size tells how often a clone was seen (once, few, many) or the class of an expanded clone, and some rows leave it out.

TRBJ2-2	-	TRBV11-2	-	CASSLGFKGELFF	TGTGCCAGCAGCCTAGGGTTCAAGGGGGAGCTGTTTTTT
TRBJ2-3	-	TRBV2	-	CASSVVAAGDTQYF	TGTGCCAGCAGTGTTGTGGCGGCCGGGGATACGCAGTATTTT
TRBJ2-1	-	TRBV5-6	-	CASFWAGIAYNEQFF	TGTGCCAGCTTCTGGGCAGGGATCGCCTACAATGAGCAGTTCTTC
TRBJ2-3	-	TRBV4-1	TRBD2	CASSPSGSAPDTQYF	TGCGCCAGCAGCCCTAGCGGCTCGGCCCCAGATACGCAGTATTTT
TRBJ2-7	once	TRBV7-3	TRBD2	CASSLTGLAGSEQYF	TGTGCCAGCAGCTTAACCGGACTAGCGGGTTCCGAGCAGTACTTC
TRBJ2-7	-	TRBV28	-	CASSKGRTAGTYEQYF	TGTGCCAGCAGCAAGGGGCGGACCGCGGGGACCTACGAGCAGTACTTC
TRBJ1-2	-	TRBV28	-	CASSLGRYGYTF	TGTGCCAGCAGTTTGGGACGGTATGGCTACACCTTC
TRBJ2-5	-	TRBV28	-	CASSLWGRETQYF	TGTGCCAGCAGTTTATGGGGGAGGGAGACCCAGTACTTC
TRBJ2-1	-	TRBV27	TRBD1	CASQRTGTYNEQFF	TGTGCCAGCCAAAGGACAGGGACCTACAATGAGCAGTTCTTC
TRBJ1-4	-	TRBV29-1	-	CSVATTGEKLFF	TGCAGCGTGGCCACAACAGGTGAAAAACTGTTTTTT
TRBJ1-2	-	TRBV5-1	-	CASSPRGGNYGYTF	TGCGCCAGCAGCCCCCGAGGAGGGAACTATGGCTACACCTTC
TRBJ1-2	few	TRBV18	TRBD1	CASSPTGQDGYTF	TGTGCCAGCTCACCAACTGGACAGGATGGCTACACCTTC
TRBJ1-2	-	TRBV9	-	CASSVDGIDGYTF	TGTGCCAGCAGCGTAGACGGGATAGATGGCTACACCTTC
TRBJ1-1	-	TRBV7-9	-	CASAYPNTEAFF	TGTGCCAGCGCCTACCCTAACACTGAAGCTTTCTTT
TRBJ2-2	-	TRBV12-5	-	CASGYLTANTGELFF	TGTGCTAGTGGTTACCTAACAGCGAACACCGGGGAGCTGTTTTTT
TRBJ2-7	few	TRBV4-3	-	CASSQEIGSSGEQYF	TGCGCCAGCAGCCAAGAGATCGGGAGTTCCGGCGAGCAGTACTTC
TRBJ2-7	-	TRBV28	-	CASIGPASSSYEQYF	TGTGCCAGCATTGGGCCAGCATCGAGCTCCTACGAGCAGTACTTC
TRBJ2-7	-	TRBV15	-	CATSRDRGTGYEQYF	TGTGCCACCAGCAGAGATCGCGGGACGGGCTACGAGCAGTACTTC
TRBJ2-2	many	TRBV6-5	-	CASSLRDTTGELFF	TGTGCCAGCAGTCTCCGGGATACCACCGGGGAGCTGTTTTTT
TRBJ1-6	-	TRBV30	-	CAWSTAVTPFDSPLHF	TGTGCCTGGAGTACGGCAGTAACCCCCTTCGATTCACCCCTCCACTTT
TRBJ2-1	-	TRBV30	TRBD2	CAWSKGLAVNEQFF	TGTGCCTGGAGTAAGGGACTAGCCGTTAATGAGCAGTTCTTC
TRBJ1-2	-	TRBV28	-	CASSFHGTGKWSNYGYTF	TGTGCCAGCAGTTTTCATGGTACCGGGAAGTGGTCTAACTATGGCTACACCTTC
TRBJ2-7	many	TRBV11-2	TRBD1	CASSDYRGKGYEQYF	TGTGCCAGCAGCGACTACAGGGGTAAGGGCTACGAGCAGTACTTC
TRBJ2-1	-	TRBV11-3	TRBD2	CASSSTRLAGGGEQFF	TGTGCCAGCAGCTCAACCCGACTAGCGGGAGGAGGTGAGCAGTTCTTC
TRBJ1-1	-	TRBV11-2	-	CASSFWGGEAFF	TGTGCCAGCAGCTTTTGGGGCGGTGAAGCTTTCTTT
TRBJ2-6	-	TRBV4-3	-	CASSQGGIGSGANVLTF	TGCGCCAGCAGCCAAGGTGGGATAGGATCTGGGGCCAACGTCCTGACTTTC
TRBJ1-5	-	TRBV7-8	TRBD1	CASSLGQGNQPQHF	TGTGCCAGCAGCTTAGGACAGGGAAACCAGCCCCAGCATTTT
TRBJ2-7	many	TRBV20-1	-	CSADTGREQYF	TGCAGTGCTGATACAGGGCGCGAGCAGTACTTC
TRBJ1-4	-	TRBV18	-	CASSPGQDNEKLFF	TGTGCCAGCTCGCCGGGACAAGATAATGAAAAACTGTTTTTT
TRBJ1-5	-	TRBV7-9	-	CASSLTYRDDGNQPQHF	TGTGCCAGCAGCTTAACCTACAGGGATGATGGGAATCAGCCCCAGCATTTT
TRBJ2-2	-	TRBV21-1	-	CASNGQGDVTGELFF	TGTGCCAGCAATGGACAGGGTGACGTTACCGGGGAGCTGTTTTTT
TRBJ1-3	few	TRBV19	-	CASSMSISGNTIYF	TGTGCCAGTAGTATGAGTATTTCTGGAAACACCATATATTTT
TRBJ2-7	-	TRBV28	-	CASSPGLPYEQYF	TGTGCCAGCAGCCCCGGACTTCCCTACGAGCAGTACTTC
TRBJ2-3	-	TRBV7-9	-	CASSLGVLTDTQYF	TGTGCCAGCAGCTTAGGGGTACTCACAGATACGCAGTATTTT
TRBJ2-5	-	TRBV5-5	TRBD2	CASSPPGGEETQYF	TGTGCCAGCAGCCCCCCGGGGGGAGAGGAGACCCAGTACTTC
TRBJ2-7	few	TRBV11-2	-	CASSPALRGEQYF	TGTGCCAGCAGCCCAGCCCTCCGGGGCGAGCAGTACTTC
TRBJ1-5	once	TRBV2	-	CASSAQGISNQPQHF	TGTGCCAGCAGTGCCCAGGGGATTAGCAATCAGCCCCAGCATTTT
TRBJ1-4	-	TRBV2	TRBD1	CASNVGGQRNEKLFF	TGTGCCAGCAATGTGGGGGGACAGAGGAATGAAAAACTGTTTTTT
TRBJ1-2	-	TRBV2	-	CARDGYRAYGYTF	TGTGCCAGGGATGGGTATCGGGCCTATGGCTACACCTTC
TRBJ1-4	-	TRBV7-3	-	CASSLEWEKLFF	TGTGCCAGCAGCTTAGAGTGGGAAAAACTGTTTTTT
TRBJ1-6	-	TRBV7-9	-	CASSLGSGAVYNSPLHF	TGTGCCAGCAGCTTAGGGTCTGGGGCAGTATATAATTCACCCCTCCACTTT
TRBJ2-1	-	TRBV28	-	CASSLRSLYSENEQFF	TGTGCCAGCAGTTTGCGGAGCTTATACTCCGAGAATGAGCAGTTCTTC
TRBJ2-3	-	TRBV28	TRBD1	CASSSRQGAATDTQYF	TGTGCCAGCAGTTCAAGACAGGGGGCAGCCACAGATACGCAGTATTTT
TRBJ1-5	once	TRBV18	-	CASSPQDSSMGQPQHF	TGTGCCAGCTCACCCCAGGACAGCTCAATGGGTCAGCCCCAGCATTTT
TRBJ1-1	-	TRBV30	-	CAWSVGRNTEAFF	TGTGCCTGGAGTGTCGGCAGAAACACTGAAGCTTTCTTT
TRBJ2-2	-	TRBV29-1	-	CSVEAGAGGTGELFF	TGCAGCGTTGAAGCGGGGGCAGGGGGAACCGGGGAGCTGTTTTTT